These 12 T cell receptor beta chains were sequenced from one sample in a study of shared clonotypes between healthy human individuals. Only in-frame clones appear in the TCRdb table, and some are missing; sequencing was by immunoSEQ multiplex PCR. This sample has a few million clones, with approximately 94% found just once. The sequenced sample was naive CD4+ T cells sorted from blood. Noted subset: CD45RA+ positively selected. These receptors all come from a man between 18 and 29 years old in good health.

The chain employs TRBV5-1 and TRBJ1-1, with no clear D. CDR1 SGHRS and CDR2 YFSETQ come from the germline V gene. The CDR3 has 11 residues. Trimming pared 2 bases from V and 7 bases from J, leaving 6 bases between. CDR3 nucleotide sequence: TGCGCCAGCAGCTTCCAGAATGAAGCTTTCTTT. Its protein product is CASSFQNEAFF.

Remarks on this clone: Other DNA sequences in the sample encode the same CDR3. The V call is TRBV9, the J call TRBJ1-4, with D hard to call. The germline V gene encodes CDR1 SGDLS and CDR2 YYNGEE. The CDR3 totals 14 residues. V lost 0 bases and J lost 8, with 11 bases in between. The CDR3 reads CASSVGGLGEKLFF. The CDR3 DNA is TGTGCCAGCAGCGTAGGTGGGTTGGGAGAAAAACTGTTTTTT.

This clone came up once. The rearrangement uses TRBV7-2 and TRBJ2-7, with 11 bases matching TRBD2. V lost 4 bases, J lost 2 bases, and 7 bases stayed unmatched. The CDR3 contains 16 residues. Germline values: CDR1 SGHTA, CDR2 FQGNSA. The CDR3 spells CASSSTTSGTPYEQYF. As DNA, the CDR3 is TGTGCCAGCAGCTCTACGACTAGCGGGACCCCCTACGAGCAGTACTTC.

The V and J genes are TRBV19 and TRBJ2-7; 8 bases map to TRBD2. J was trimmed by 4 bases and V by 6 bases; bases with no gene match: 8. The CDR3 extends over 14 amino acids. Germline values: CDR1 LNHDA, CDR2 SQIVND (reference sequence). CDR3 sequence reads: CASRRAGVHYEQYF. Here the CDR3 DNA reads TGTGCCAGTAGGCGAGCGGGAGTGCATTACGAGCAGTACTTC.

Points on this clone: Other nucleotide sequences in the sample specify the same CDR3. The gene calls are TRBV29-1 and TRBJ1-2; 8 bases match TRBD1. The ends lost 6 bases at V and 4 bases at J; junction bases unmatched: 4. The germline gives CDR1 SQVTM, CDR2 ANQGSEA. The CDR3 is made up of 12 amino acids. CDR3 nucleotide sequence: TGCAGCGTGGGCGGACAGGGCTATGGCTACACCTTC. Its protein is CSVGGQGYGYTF. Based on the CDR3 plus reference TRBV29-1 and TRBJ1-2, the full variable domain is SAVISQKPSRDICQRGTSLTIQCQVDSQVTMMFWYRQQPGQSLTLIATANQGSEATYESGFVIDKFPISRPNLTFSTLTVSNMSPEDSSIYLCSVGGQGYGYTFGSGTRLTVV.

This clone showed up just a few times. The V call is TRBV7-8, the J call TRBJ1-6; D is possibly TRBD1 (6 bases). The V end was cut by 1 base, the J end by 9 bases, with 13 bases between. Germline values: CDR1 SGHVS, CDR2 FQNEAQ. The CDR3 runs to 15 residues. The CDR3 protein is CASSLVQQGASPLHF. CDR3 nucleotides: TGTGCCAGCAGCTTAGTACAACAGGGTGCTTCACCCCTCCACTTT.

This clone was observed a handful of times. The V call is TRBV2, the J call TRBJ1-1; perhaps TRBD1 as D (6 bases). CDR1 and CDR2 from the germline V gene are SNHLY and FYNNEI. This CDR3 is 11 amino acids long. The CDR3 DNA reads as TGTGTTACAGGGATTAACACTGAAGCTTTCTTT. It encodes CVTGINTEAFF.

The CDR3 DNA reads as TGCAGCGTTCAAGGGGACAGTACCGGGGAGCTGTTTTTT. It yields the protein CSVQGDSTGELFF. The V gene is TRBV29-1, the J gene TRBJ2-2; 7 bases are a match to TRBD1. Unmatched junction bases numbered 5, after V lost 5 bases and J lost 5 bases. This CDR3 has 13 residues. Germline CDR1 reads SQVTM; CDR2 reads ANQGSEA.

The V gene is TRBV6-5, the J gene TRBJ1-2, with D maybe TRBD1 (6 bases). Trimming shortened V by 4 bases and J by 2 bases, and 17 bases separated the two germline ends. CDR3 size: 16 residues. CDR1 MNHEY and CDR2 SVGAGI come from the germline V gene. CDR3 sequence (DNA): TGTGCCAGCAGTTCTCTATCGGACAGACCGAACTATGGCTACACCTTC. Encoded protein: CASSSLSDRPNYGYTF.

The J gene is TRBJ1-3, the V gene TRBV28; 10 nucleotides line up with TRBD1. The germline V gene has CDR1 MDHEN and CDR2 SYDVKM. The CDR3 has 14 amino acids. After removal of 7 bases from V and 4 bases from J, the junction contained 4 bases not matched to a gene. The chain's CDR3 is CASKGTGDGNTIYF. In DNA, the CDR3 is TGTGCCAGCAAAGGGACAGGGGACGGAAACACCATATATTTT. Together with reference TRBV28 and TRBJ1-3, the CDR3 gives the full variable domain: DVKVTQSSRYLVKRTGEKVFLECVQDMDHENMFWYRQDPGLGLRLIYFSYDVKMKEKGDIPEGYSVSREKKERFSLILESASTNQTSMYLCASKGTGDGNTIYFGEGSWLTVV.

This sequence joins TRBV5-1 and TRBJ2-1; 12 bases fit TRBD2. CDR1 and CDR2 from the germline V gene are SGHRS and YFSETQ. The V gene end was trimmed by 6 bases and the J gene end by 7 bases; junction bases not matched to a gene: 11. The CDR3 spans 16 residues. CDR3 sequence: CASTQSGTSGWNEQFF. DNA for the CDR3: TGCGCCAGCACACAATCCGGGACTAGCGGGTGGAATGAGCAGTTCTTC.

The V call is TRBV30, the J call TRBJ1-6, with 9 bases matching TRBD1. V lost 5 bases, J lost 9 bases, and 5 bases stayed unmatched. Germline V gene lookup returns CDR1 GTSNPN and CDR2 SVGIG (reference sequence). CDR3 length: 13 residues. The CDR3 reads CAWARQGGSPLHF. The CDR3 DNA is TGTGCCTGGGCACGACAGGGGGGTTCACCCCTCCACTTT.